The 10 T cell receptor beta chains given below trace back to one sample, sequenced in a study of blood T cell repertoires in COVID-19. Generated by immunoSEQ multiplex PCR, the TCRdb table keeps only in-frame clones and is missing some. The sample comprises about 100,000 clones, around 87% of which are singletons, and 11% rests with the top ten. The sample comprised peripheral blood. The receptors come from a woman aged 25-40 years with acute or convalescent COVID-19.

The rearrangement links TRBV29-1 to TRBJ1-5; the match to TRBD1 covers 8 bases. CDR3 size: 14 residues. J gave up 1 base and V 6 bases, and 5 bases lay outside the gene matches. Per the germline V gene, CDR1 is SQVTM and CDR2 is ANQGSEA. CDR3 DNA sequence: TGCAGCGTCTCGACAGGGGCGAGCAATCAGCCCCAGCATTTT. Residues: CSVSTGASNQPQHF.

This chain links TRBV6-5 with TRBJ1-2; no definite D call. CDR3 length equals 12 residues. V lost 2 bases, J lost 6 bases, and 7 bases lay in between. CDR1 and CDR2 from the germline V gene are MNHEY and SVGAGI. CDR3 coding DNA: TGTGCCAGCAGTTACGGGAGGGATGGCTACACCTTC. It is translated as CASSYGRDGYTF.

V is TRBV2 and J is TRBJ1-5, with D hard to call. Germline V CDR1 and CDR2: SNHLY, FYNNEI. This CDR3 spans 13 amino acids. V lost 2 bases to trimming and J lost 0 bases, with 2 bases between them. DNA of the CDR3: TGTGCCAGCAGTGAACATAGCAATCAGCCCCAGCATTTT. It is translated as CASSEHSNQPQHF.

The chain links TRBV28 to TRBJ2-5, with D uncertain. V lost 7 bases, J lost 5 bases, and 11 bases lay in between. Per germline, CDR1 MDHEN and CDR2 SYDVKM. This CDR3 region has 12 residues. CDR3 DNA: TGTGCCAGCACCTCCGAGAGTGAGACCCAGTACTTC. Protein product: CASTSESETQYF.

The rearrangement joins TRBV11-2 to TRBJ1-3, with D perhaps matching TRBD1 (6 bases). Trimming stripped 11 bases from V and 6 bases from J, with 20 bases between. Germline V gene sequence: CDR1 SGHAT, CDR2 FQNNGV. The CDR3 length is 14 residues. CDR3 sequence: CAWGGANEANTIYF. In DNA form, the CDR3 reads TGTGCCTGGGGGGGGGCAAACGAGGCAAACACCATATATTTT.

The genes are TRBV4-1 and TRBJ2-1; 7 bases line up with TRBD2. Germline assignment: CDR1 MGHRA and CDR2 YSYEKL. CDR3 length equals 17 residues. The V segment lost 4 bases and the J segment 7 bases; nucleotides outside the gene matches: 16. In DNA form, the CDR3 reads TGCGCCAGCAGCCCTCCAACGGGGGAACTAGCGAGGAATGAGCAGTTCTTC. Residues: CASSPPTGELARNEQFF.

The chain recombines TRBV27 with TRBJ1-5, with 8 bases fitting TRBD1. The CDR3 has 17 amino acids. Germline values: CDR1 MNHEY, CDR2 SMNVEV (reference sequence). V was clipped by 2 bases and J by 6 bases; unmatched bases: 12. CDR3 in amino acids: CASSLIVGQGEGQPQHF. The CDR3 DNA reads TGTGCCAGCAGTTTAATTGTCGGACAGGGAGAGGGTCAGCCCCAGCATTTT.

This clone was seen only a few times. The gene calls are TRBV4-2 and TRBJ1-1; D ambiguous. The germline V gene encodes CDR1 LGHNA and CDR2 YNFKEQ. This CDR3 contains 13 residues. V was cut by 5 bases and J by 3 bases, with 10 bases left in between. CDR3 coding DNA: TGTGCCAGCAGCTGGTCTATCGACACTGAAGCTTTCTTT. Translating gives CASSWSIDTEAFF.

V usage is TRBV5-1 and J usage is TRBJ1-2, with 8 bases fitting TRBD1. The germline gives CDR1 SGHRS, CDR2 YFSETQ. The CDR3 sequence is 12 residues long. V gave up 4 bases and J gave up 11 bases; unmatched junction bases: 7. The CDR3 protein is CASSPGQGGYTF. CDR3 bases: TGCGCCAGCAGCCCCGGACAGGGAGGATACACCTTC.

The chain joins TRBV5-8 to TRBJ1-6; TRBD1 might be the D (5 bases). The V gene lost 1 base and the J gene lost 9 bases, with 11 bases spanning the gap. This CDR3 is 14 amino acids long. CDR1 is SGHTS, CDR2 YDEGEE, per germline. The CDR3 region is CASSLQLGGSPLHF. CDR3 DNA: TGTGCCAGCAGCTTGCAACTGGGGGGTTCACCCCTCCACTTT.